This TCR beta chain was observed in a study of T-cell reconstitution after alpha-beta-depleted transplantation in children. This clonotype has just a few counts. What it binds is not known. The TCRbeta library was prepared with unique molecular identifiers. TCRdb itself ran the PCR reads through MiXCR, one entry per CDR3 protein. The profile shows about 510,000 distinct CDR3 sequences, roughly 10% of them singletons. General study results and limits: The authors attributed T-cell counts and diversity one year after transplant mostly to newly produced T cells. After transplant, at about two months, alpha-beta T cells were reportedly derived from several hundred expanded graft clones. Surviving recipient T cells and intrathymic progenitors accounted for some patients' high TCRbeta diversity at day 60.

This TCR was recovered from a female patient aged 2 to 10 who had a stem cell transplant for aplastic anemia, so the T cells may come from the graft donor. The specimen comprised PBMCs, mostly from graft donor cells, sampled 180 days after TCRalphabeta/CD19-depleted stem cell transplant.

In DNA, the CDR3 is TGTGCCAGCAGCCGTAGCGGGGCCTACAATGAGCAGTTCTTC. Protein product: CASSRSGAYNEQFF. The chain employs TRBV12-3 or TRBV12-4 and TRBJ2-1, with 8 bases matching TRBD2. Unmatched junction bases numbered 3, after V lost 6 bases and J lost 2 bases. The CDR3 runs 14 residues.